Detailed here is one T cell receptor beta chain. Germline lookup yields CDR1 SGDLS and CDR2 YYNGEE. CDR3 length: 14 residues. The V segment lost 3 bases and the J segment 1 base; nucleotides outside the gene matches: 1. Original analysis: Estimation of nucleated cell counts relied on the amplification of reference gene primers. The table came from immunoSEQ multiplex PCR; TCRdb's copy has only in-frame clones and leaves some out. V and J calls and clone size are copied from that table; D and trimming were computed from the DNA. This sample has just under 350,000 clones, with about 93% found just once. The sample originates from a study of blood T cell repertoires in COVID-19. Study overall: Sources were T cells, B-cell-depleted T cells, or PBMCs; the material itself was cDNA or gDNA.

The genes are TRBV9 and TRBJ1-1; 9 nucleotides align to TRBD1. This TCR was sampled from a young woman who had recovered from COVID-19. Sequencing input: peripheral blood. The CDR3 bases are TGTGCCAGCAGCGAGGGACAGGGGAACACTGAAGCTTTCTTT. Protein product: CASSEGQGNTEAFF.